These 5 T cell receptor beta chains came from one sample sequenced in a study of T cell repertoires and HLA-DP antigens. The data were produced by immunoSEQ multiplex PCR, yet TCRdb's version contains in-frame clones alone and is incomplete. The sample includes approximately 100,000 clones, approximately 86% of them seen just once. The antigens these receptors bind are not known. What was sequenced was CD4+ T cells from PBMCs. All receptors come from a man between 50 and 59 years old in good health and CMV-seronegative.

The V gene is TRBV30, the J gene TRBJ1-6, with D possibly being TRBD1 (5 bases). This CDR3 has 17 amino acids. With 4 bases removed from V and 5 bases from J, the gap between germline ends came to 21 bases. Germline V lookup: CDR1 GTSNPN, CDR2 SVGIG (reference sequence). The DNA for the CDR3 is TGTGCCTGGACCCCCCCCAACAGGCGCCTCGATAATTCACCCCTCCACTTT. This gives the protein CAWTPPNRRLDNSPLHF. Variable domain in full (rest from reference TRBV30 and TRBJ1-6): SQTIHQWPATLVQPVGSPLSLECTVEGTSNPNLYWYRQAAGRGLQLLFYSVGIGQISSEVPQNLSASRPQDRQFILSSKKLLLSDSGFYLCAWTPPNRRLDNSPLHFGNGTRLTVT.

This chain joins TRBV7-2 and TRBJ2-5; possible D gene TRBD2, 5 bases. The CDR3 loop spans 13 amino acids. Looked up from germline, CDR1 is SGHTA and CDR2 is FQGNSA. Trimming took off 3 bases at V and 4 bases at J, with 9 bases between the two ends. CDR3 DNA: TGTGCCAGCAGCTTTACCAGCGGAGAGACCCAGTACTTC. This gives the protein CASSFTSGETQYF.

V gene TRBV27 combines with J gene TRBJ2-7; D may be TRBD2 (6 bases). The CDR3 totals 11 residues. Germline values: CDR1 MNHEY, CDR2 SMNVEV (reference sequence). V lost 8 bases to trimming and J lost 2 bases, with 7 bases between them. The CDR3: CASRRAYEQYF. The CDR3 nucleotides read TGTGCCAGCCGGAGGGCCTACGAGCAGTACTTC.

V is TRBV4-1 and J is TRBJ2-4; 10 bases are a match to TRBD2. The length of the CDR3 is 17 residues. Germline CDR1 MGHRA, CDR2 YSYEKL. V was clipped by 4 bases and J by 4 bases; unmatched bases: 10. The CDR3 protein is CASSPYQREGQKNIQYF. The CDR3 DNA is TGCGCCAGCAGCCCCTACCAGCGGGAGGGGCAAAAAAACATTCAGTACTTC.

This chain links TRBV5-1 with TRBJ2-3; D unclear. CDR3 length equals 14 residues. Per the germline V gene, CDR1 is SGHRS and CDR2 is YFSETQ. V was shortened by 0 bases and J by 0 bases, with 5 bases between the two germline ends. CDR3 sequence: CASSLDRSTDTQYF. Written as DNA, the CDR3 is TGCGCCAGCAGCTTGGATCGCAGCACAGATACGCAGTATTTT.